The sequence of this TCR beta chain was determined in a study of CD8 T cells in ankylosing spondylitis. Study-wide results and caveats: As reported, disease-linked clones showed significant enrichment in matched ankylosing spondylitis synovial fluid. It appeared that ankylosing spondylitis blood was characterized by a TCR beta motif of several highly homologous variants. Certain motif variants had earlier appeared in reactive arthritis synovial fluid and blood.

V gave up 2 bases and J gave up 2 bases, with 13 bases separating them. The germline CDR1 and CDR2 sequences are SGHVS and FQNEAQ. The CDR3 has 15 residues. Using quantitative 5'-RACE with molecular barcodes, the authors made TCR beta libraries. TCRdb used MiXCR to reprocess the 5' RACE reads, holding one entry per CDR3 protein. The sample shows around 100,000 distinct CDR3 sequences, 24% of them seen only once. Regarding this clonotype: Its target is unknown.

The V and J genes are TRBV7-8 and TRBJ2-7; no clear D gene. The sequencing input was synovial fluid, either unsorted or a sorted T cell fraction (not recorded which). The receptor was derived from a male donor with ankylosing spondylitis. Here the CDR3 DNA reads TGTGCCAGCAGCTTACGCGTCAGAACTCCCTACGAGCAGTACTTC. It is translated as CASSLRVRTPYEQYF.